This TCR beta chain stems from a study of cytomegalovirus exposure and HLA in healthy donors. A multiplex PCR was run with 60 Vbeta primers and 13 Jbeta primers. Sequencing used immunoSEQ multiplex PCR; TCRdb keeps in-frame clones, though not all of them. The sample consists of some 140,000 clones, over 70% of them appearing once. General study results and limits: A previous analysis found most TCR beta V segments productive roughly 90% or roughly 30% of the time. Rates of TCR association differed by HLA locus in a later analysis, with DRB1 highest and HLA-C lowest. Prediction of most subjects' HLA-A and HLA-B alleles by TCR beta sequences was reportedly accurate.

The CDR3 has 16 residues. The V end was cut by 0 bases, the J end by 4 bases, with 16 bases between. Germline loops: CDR1 WSHSY, CDR2 SAAADI. Concerning this clone itself: Its antigen is not identified.

The chain is built from TRBV10-2 and TRBJ2-7; D possibly corresponds to TRBD1 (6 bases). The sample taken for sequencing was PBMCs. The sequence was collected from a man between 25 and 39 years old in good health and CMV-seronegative. The CDR3 sequence: CASSESKVHRVYEQYF. In nucleotides, the CDR3 is TGCGCCAGCAGTGAGTCAAAGGTGCACAGGGTTTACGAGCAGTACTTC.